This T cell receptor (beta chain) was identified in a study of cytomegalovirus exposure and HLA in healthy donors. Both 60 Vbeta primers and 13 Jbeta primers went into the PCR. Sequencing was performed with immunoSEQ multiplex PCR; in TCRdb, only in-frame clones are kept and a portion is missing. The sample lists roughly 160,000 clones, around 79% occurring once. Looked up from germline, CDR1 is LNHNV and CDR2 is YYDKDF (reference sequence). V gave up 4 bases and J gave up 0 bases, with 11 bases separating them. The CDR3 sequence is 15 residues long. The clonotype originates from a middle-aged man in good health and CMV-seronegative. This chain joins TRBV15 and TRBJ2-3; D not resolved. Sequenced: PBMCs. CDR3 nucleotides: TGTGCCACCAGCAAACTTTCCTCTAGCACAGATACGCAGTATTTT. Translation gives CATSKLSSSTDTQYF.